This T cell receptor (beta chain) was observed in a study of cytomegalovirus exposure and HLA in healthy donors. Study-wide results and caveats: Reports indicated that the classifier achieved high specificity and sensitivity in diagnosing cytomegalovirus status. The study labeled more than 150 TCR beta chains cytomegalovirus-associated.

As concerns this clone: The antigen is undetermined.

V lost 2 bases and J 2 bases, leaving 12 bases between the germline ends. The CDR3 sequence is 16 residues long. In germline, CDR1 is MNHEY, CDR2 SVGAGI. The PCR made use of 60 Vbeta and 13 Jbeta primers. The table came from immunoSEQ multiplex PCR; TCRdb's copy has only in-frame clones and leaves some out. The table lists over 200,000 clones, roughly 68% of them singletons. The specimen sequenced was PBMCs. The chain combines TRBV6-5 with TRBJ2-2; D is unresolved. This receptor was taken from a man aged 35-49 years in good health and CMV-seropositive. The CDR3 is CASSYGPGSNTGELFF. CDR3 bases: TGTGCCAGCAGTTACGGGCCAGGCTCCAACACCGGGGAGCTGTTTTTT.